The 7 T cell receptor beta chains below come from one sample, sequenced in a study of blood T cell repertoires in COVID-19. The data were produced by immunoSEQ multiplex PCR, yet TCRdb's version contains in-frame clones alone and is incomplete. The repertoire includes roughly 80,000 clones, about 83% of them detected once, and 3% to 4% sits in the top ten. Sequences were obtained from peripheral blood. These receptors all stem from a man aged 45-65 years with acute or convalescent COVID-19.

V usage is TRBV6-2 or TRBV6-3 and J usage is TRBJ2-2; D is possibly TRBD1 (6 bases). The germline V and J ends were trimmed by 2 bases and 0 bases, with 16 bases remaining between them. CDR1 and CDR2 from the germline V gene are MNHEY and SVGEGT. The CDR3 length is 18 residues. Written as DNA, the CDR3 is TGTGCCAGCAGTTACCTCCTAACAGGGAAACCGAACACCGGGGAGCTGTTTTTT. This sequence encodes CASSYLLTGKPNTGELFF.

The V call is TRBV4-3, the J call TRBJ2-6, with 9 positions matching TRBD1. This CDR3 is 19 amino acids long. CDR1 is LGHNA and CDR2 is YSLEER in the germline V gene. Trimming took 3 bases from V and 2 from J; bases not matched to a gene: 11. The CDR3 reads CASSHRTGDRRTGANVLTF. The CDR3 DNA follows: TGCGCCAGCAGCCACCGGACAGGGGATCGGAGAACTGGGGCCAACGTCCTGACTTTC.

In DNA, the CDR3 is TGTGCCAGCAGGGGAACCCCCGGGACTAGCGGGGGGAGCTCCTACAATGAGCAGTTCTTC. Its translation: CASRGTPGTSGGSSYNEQFF. The chain links TRBV27 to TRBJ2-1; 15 nucleotides match TRBD2. Trimming cost V 6 bases and J 0 bases; bases outside gene matches: 12. From germline, CDR1 is MNHEY and CDR2 SMNVEV (reference sequence). The CDR3 is 20 amino acids.

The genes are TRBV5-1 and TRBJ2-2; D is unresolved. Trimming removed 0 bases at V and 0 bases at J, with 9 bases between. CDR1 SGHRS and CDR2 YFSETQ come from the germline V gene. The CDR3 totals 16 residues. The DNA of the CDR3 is TGCGCCAGCAGCTTGGGCGACTTTCCGAACACCGGGGAGCTGTTTTTT. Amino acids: CASSLGDFPNTGELFF. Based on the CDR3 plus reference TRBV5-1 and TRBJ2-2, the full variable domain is KAGVTQTPRYLIKTRGQQVTLSCSPISGHRSVSWYQQTPGQGLQFLFEYFSETQRNKGNFPGRFSGRQFSNSRSEMNVSTLELGDSALYLCASSLGDFPNTGELFFGEGSRLTVL.

The DNA of the CDR3 is TGTGCCAGTAGTCCACAGGGAGGGAGTGAAAAACTGTTTTTT. It encodes CASSPQGGSEKLFF. The genes are TRBV19 and TRBJ1-4, with D tentatively TRBD1 (6 bases). The CDR3 runs 14 residues. Per germline, CDR1 LNHDA and CDR2 SQIVND (reference sequence). V was shortened by 5 bases and J by 7 bases, with 14 bases between the two germline ends.

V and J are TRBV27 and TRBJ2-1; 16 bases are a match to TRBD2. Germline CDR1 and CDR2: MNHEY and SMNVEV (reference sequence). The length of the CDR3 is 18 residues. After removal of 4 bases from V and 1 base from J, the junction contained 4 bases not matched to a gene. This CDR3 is CASSSGLAGGRSYNEQFF. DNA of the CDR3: TGTGCCAGCAGTTCGGGACTAGCGGGGGGGCGTTCCTACAATGAGCAGTTCTTC.

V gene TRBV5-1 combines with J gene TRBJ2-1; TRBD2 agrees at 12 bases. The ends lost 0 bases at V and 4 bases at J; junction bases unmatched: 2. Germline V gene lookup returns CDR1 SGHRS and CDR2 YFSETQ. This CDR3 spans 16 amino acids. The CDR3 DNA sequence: TGCGCCAGCAGCTTGGGGCTAGCGGGGGGGTACAATGAGCAGTTCTTC. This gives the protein CASSLGLAGGYNEQFF.